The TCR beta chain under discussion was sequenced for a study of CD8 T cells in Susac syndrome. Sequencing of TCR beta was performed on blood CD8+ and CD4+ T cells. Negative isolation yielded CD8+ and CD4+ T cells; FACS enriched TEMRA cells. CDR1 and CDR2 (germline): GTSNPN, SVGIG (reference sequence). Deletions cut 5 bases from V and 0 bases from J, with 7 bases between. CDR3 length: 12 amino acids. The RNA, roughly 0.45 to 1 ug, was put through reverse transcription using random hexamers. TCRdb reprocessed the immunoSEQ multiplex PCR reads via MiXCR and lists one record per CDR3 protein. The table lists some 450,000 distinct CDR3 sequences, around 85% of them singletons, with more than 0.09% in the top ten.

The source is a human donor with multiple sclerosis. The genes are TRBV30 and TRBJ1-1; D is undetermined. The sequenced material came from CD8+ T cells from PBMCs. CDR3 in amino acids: CAWDGLNTEAFF. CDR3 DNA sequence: TGTGCCTGGGACGGCCTGAACACTGAAGCTTTCTTT. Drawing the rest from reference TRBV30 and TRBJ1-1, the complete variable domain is SQTIHQWPATLVQPVGSPLSLECTVEGTSNPNLYWYRQAAGRGLQLLFYSVGIGQISSEVPQNLSASRPQDRQFILSSKKLLLSDSGFYLCAWDGLNTEAFFGQGTRLTVV.